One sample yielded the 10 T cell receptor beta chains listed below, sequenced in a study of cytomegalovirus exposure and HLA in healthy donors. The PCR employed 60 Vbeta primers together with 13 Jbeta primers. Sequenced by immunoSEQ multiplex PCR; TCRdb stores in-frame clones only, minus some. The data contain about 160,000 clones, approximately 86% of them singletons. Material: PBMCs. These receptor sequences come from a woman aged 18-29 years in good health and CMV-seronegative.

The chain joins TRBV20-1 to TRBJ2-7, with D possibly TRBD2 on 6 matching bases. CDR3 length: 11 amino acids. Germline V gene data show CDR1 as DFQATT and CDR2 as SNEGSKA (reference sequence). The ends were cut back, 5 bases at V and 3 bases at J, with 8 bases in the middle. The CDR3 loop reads CSARRDYEQYF. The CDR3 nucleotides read TGCAGTGCTCGGAGGGACTACGAGCAGTACTTC.

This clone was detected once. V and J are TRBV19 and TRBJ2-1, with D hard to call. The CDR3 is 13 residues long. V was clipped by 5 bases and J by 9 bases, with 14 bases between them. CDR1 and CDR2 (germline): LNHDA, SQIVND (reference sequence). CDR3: CASSPYSRREQFF. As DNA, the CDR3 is TGTGCCAGTAGTCCCTATAGTCGTCGTGAGCAGTTCTTC.

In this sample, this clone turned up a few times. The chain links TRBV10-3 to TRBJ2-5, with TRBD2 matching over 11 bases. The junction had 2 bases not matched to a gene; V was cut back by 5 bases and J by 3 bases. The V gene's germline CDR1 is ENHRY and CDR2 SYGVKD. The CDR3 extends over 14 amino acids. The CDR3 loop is CAISPGLAEETQYF. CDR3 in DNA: TGTGCCATCAGTCCGGGACTAGCGGAAGAGACCCAGTACTTC.

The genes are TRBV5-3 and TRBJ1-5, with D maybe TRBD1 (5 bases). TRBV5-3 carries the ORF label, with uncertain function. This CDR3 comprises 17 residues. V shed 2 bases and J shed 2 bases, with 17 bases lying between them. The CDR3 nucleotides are TGTGCCAGAAGCTTCCAACGTCAGGGAAAGTGCAATCAGCCCCAGCATTTT. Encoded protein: CARSFQRQGKCNQPQHF.

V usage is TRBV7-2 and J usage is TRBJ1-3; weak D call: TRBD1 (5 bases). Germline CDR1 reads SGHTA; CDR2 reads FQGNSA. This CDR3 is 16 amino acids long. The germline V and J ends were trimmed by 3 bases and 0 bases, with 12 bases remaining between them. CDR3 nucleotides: TGTGCCAGCAGCTTGAGGCAGGGTGTCTCTGGAAACACCATATATTTT. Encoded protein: CASSLRQGVSGNTIYF.

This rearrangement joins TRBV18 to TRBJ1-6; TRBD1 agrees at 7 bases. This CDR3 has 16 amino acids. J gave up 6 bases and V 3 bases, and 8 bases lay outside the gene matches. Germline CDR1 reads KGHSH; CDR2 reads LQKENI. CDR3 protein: CASSPAGQRVNSPLHF. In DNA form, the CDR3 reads TGTGCCAGCTCACCCGCGGGACAGAGGGTTAATTCACCCCTCCACTTT.

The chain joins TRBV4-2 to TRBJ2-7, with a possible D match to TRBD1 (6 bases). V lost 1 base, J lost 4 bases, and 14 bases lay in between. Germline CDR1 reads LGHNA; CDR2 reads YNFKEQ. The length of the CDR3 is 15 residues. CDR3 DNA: TGTGCCAGCAGCCAAGGGGACACCGGGTCGTACGAGCAGTACTTC. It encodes CASSQGDTGSYEQYF.

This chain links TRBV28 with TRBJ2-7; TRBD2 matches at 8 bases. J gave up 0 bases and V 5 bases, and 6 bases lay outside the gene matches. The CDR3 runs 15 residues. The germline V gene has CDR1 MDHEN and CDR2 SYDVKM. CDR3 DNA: TGTGCCAGCAGTATTAGCGGGGCTAGCTCCTACGAGCAGTACTTC. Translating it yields CASSISGASSYEQYF.

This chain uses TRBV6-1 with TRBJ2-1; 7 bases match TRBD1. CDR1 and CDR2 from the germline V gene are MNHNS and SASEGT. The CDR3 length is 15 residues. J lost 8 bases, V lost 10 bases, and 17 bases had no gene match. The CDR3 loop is CANTGWTGPLDEQFF. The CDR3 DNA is TGTGCCAACACCGGTTGGACAGGACCTTTGGATGAGCAGTTCTTC.

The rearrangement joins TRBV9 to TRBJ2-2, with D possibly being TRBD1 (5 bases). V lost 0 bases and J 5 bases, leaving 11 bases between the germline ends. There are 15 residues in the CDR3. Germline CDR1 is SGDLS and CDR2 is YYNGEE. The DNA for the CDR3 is TGTGCCAGCAGCGTAGGACAGTCGTGGACCGGGGAGCTGTTTTTT. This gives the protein CASSVGQSWTGELFF. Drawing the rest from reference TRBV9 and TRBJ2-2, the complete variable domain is DSGVTQTPKHLITATGQRVTLRCSPRSGDLSVYWYQQSLDQGLQFLIQYYNGEERAKGNILERFSAQQFPDLHSELNLSSLELGDSALYFCASSVGQSWTGELFFGEGSRLTVL.